This T cell receptor (beta chain) is from a study of response to subunit inactivated influenza vaccine. Study findings and constraints: A suggestion made by the authors is that each seasonal influenza vaccination recruits few new T cells.

One entry per CDR3 protein results from TCRdb running MiXCR on the RT-PCR reads. The table lists about 160,000 distinct CDR3 sequences, roughly a tenth of them singletons. This clonotype was detected only a few times. No antigen is known for it. The length of the CDR3 is 13 residues. CDR1 LGHDT and CDR2 YNNKEL come from the germline V gene (reference sequence). With 4 bases removed from V and 6 bases from J, the gap between germline ends came to 12 bases. The chain couples TRBV3-1 to TRBJ1-1; no clear D gene. This sample comprised non-naive T cells sorted from PBMCs, obtained roughly 47 days after vaccination. The origin of this receptor is a man aged 45-60 years who received an inactivated influenza vaccine. CDR3 sequence (DNA): TGTGCCAGCAGCCCCGGCAAGGGCGCTGAAGCTTTCTTT. As protein: CASSPGKGAEAFF. Looking up the rest from reference TRBV3-1 and TRBJ1-1 gives the full variable domain: DTAVSQTPKYLVTQMGNDKSIKCEQNLGHDTMYWYKQDSKKFLKIMFSYNNKELIINETVPNRFSPKSPDKAHLNLHINSLELGDSAVYFCASSPGKGAEAFFGQGTRLTVV.